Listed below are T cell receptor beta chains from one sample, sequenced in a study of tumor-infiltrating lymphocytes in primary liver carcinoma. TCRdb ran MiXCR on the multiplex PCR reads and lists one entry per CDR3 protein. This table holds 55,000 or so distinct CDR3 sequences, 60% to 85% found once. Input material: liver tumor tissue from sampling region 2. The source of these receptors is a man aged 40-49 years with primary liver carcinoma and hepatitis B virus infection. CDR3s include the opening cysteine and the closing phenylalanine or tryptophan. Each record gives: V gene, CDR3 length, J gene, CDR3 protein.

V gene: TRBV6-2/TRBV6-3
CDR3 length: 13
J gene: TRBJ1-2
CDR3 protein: CASNPRSGYGYTF

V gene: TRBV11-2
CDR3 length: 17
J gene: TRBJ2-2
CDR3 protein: CTSSLALGWANNGELFF

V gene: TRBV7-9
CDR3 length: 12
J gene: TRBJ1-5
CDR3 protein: CAGNFEGQPQHF

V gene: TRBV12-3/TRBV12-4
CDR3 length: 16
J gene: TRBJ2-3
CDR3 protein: CASSQGTSVITDTLYF

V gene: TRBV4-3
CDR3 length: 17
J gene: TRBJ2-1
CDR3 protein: CASSQLTGKLSYNEQFF

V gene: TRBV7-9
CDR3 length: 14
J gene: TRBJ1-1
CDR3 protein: CASSSEQGDAEASF

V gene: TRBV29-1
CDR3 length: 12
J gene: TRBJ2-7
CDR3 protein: CSVRQGWNEQNF

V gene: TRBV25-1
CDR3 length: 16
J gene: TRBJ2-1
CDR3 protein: CASSESTIRDRSEQFF

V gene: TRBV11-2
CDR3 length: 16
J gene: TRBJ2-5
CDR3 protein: CVTSQTPGGGIETQYF

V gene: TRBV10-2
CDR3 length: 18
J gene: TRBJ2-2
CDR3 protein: CTNSEAKGLAGDTGELFF

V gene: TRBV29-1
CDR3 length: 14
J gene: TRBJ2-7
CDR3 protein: CSVTLWDSSYEQYF

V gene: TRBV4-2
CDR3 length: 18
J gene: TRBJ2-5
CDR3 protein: CANSLTTSGRAGSETQHF

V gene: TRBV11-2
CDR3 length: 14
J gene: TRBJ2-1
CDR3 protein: CASSLYRVVSEQFF

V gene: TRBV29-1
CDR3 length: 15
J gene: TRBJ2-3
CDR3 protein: CSVSGNGAFTDTQYF

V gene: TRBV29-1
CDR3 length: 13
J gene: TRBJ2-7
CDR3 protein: CSVRAGTAYEQYF

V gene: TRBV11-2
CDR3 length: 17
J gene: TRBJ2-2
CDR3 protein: CAKSLALGGVNTGELFF

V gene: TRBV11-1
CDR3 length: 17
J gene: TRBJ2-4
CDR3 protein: CASSFPGTNRTRNIQYF

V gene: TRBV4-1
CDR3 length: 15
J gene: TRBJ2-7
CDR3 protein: CANSKDREQGHEQYF

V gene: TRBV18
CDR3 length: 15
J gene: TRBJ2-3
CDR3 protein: CASSSGTGGKDTQYF

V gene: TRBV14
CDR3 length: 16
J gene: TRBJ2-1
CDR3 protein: CASNAVAGWINYEQFF

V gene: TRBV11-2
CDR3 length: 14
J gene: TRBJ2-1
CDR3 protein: CAGSLYRLVSEQFF

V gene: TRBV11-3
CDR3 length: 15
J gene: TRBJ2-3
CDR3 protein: CASSLESGRTDTQYF

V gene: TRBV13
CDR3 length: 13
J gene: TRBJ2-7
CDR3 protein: CASLRGGTYEQYF

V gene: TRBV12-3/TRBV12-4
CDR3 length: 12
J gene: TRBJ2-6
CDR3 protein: CIIHVGANVLTF

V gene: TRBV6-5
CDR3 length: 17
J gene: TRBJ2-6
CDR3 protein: CASSSRTGSSGANALTF

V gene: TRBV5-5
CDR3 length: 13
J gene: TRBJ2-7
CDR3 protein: CASSLLLRDEQYF

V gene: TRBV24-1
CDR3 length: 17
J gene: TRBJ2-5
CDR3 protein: CATSDSGTSGPQETQYF

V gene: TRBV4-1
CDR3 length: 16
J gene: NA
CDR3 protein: CASSQIFSGVFQPQYF

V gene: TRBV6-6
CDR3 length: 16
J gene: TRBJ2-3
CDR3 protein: CASSWTGTLRTGMQYF

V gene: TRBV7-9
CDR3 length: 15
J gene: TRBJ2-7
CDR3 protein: CTSSLARNFVYERYF

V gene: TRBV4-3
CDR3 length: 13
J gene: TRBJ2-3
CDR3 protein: CASSQGGGDMQYF

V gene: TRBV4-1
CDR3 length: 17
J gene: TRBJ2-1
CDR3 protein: CASNQGLAESSYNEQFF

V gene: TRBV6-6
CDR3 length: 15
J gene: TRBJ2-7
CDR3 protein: CACSLPPTGAAEQYF

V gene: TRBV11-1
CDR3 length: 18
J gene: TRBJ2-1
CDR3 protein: CASSLYRSAGRSYSEQFF

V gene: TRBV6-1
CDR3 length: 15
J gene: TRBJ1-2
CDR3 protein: CASNLRDTLNGGDTF

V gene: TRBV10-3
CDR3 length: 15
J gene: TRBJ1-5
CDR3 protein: CAISESIGDNQPQHF

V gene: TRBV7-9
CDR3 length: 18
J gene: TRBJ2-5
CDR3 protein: CASSSPGTSGGYQETQYF

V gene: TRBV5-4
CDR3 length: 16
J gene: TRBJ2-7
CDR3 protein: CTSSLASTNETYEQYF

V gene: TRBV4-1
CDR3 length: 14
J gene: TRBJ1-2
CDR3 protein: CASSRGYRNYGHTF

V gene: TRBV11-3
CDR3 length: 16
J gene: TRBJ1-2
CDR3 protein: CASSLGNRTVDYGYTF

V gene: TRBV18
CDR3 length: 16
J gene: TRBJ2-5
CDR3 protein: CASSPPNSRGSETQYF

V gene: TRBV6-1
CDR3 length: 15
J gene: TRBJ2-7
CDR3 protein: CASSMGGSSSYEQYF

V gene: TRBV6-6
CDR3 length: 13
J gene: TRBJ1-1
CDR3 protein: CASSTRGTTEAFF

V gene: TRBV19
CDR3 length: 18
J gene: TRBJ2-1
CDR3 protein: CASSPAYWERENYNKQFF

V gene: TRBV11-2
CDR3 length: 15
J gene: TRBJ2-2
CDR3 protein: CASSFAGSNSGVLFF

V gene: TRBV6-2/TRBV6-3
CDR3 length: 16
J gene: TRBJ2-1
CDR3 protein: CASIHGGGGSYNEQFF

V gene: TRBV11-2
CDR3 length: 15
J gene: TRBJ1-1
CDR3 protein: CASSSMQGANTEAFF

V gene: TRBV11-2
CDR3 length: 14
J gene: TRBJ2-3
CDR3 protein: CASSFGGFSVKSTF

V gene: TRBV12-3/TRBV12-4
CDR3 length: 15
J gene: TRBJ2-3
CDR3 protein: CARKNRESLWDTQYF

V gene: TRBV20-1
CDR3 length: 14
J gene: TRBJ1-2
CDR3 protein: CSGRVLRSNYGYTF

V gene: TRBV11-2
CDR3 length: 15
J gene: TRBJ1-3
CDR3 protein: CPSNFFEGAGNTIYF

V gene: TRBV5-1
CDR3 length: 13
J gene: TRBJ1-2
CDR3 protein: CSSRLDRKYGYAF

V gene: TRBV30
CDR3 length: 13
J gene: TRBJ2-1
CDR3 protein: CAWTSATYNEQFF

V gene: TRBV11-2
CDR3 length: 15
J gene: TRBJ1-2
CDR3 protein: CASSFGWTAIGGYTF

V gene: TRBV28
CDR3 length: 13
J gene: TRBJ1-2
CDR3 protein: CASSLMVSYGYTF

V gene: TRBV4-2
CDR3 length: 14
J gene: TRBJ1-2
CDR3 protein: CANSALDGDYGYTF

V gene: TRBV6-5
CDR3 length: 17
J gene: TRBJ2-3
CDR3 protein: CTSHEQDGGKETETQCF

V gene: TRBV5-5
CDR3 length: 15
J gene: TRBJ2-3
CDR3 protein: CASRGTGTYTDTRNF

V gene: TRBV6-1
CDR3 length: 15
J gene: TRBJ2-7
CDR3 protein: CAIQNGWDNLYEKYF

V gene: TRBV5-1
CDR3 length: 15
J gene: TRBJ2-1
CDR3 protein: CSSRLGAASQNEQFF